These 5 T cell receptor beta chains came from one sample sequenced in a study of cytomegalovirus exposure and HLA in healthy donors. Primers: 60 Vbeta forward and 13 Jbeta reverse. Sequenced by immunoSEQ multiplex PCR; TCRdb stores in-frame clones only, minus some. The sample consists of about 120,000 clones, 74% of them appearing once. Material for sequencing was PBMCs. The origin of the receptors is a human donor in good health.

This clone came up a few times. The V gene is TRBV4-1, the J gene TRBJ1-2, with 8 bases matching TRBD1. This CDR3 comprises 12 residues. Germline trimming cut 4 bases from V and 8 bases from J; bases unmatched to any gene: 3. Germline lookup yields CDR1 MGHRA and CDR2 YSYEKL. This chain's CDR3 is CASSRQGRGYTF. The CDR3, as DNA: TGCGCCAGCAGCCGACAGGGGCGAGGCTACACCTTC.

The gene calls are TRBV28 and TRBJ2-7; 11 bases line up with TRBD1. V lost 5 bases and J lost 3; bases outside the gene matches: 6. The CDR3 extends over 15 amino acids. Germline CDR1 reads MDHEN; CDR2 reads SYDVKM. The CDR3 region has the DNA TGTGCCAGCAGTGCTGCCGGGACAGGGGGCTACGAGCAGTACTTC. Protein sequence: CASSAAGTGGYEQYF.

The rearrangement uses TRBV4-1 and TRBJ1-1; D call uncertain. This CDR3 is built from 13 residues. V was clipped by 0 bases and J by 6 bases, with 8 bases between them. The germline gives CDR1 MGHRA, CDR2 YSYEKL. DNA for the CDR3: TGCGCCAGCAGCCAAGATATGAGAGCTGAAGCTTTCTTT. This codes for CASSQDMRAEAFF.

The chain combines TRBV19 with TRBJ1-2; TRBD1 might be the D (5 bases). CDR1 is LNHDA and CDR2 is SQIVND in the germline V gene (reference sequence). The CDR3 is made up of 13 amino acids. Trimming cost V 3 bases and J 5 bases, with 10 bases left between them. CDR3 DNA: TGTGCCAGTAGTATCGCCAGGGAATATGGCTACACCTTC. As protein: CASSIAREYGYTF.

The rearrangement joins TRBV4-3 to TRBJ2-1; TRBD1 is a possible D gene (6 bases). Germline V gives CDR1 LGHNA, CDR2 YSLEER. The length of the CDR3 is 15 residues. V lost 1 base to trimming and J lost 2 bases, with 9 bases between them. CDR3 sequence (DNA): TGCGCCAGCAGCCAAGGACAGGCTGCCTACAATGAGCAGTTCTTC. Its protein is CASSQGQAAYNEQFF.